Following are 6 T cell receptor beta chains from one sample sequenced in a study of T cells in Graves' hyperthyroidism and ophthalmopathy. The CDR3 regions of TCR beta were amplified from RNA transcripts. HTBI primers were used for first-round RT-PCR of the TCR CDR3. Via MiXCR, TCRdb re-called the multiplex PCR reads, giving one row per CDR3 protein. The sample lists 600,000 to 850,000 distinct CDR3 sequences; roughly 20% were seen once. Sequencing used blood. These receptors originate from a woman aged 45-65 years with Graves' hyperthyroidism that later progressed to Graves' ophthalmopathy.

This clonotype has more than one count but fewer than ten. The chain employs TRBV5-8 and TRBJ1-2; 8 nucleotides agree with TRBD1. The CDR3 contains 15 residues. V lost 2 bases and J lost 8; bases outside the gene matches: 11. Germline V gene data show CDR1 as SGHTS and CDR2 as YDEGEE. The CDR3 DNA reads TGTGCCAGCAGCTTTGCCCAGGGGGCCCTCTGGGGCTACACCTTC. Residues: CASSFAQGALWGYTF.

In its sample, this clonotype was seen a few times. One junction end disagrees with the germline gene, perhaps due to a read error. The chain has TRBV6-2 or TRBV6-3 and TRBJ1-1; D call uncertain. The V gene's germline CDR1 is MNHEY and CDR2 SVGEGT. This CDR3 comprises 15 residues. CDR3 sequence: CASSYSAQVNAEAFF. CDR3 DNA: TGTGCCAGCAGTTACTCTGCGCAGGTGAACGCTGAAGCTTTCTTT.

This clonotype was detected ten times or more. The chain uses TRBV6-1 and TRBJ1-5, with 11 bases identical to TRBD1. The ends lost 7 bases at V and 0 bases at J; junction bases unmatched: 11. The CDR3 extends over 18 amino acids. Germline lookup yields CDR1 MNHNS and CDR2 SASEGT. The CDR3 loop is CASISGTGGEYSNQPQHF. CDR3 sequence (DNA): TGTGCCAGCATTTCCGGGACAGGGGGAGAATATAGCAATCAGCCCCAGCATTTT.

This clonotype was observed many times. This CDR3 is CASSYSREFPYGYTF. CDR3 nucleotide sequence: TGTGCCAGCAGTTACTCGAGGGAGTTCCCTTATGGCTACACCTTC. The chain has TRBV6-6 and TRBJ1-2, with unresolved D. Germline-derived CDR1 and CDR2 are MNHNY and SVGAGI (reference sequence). This CDR3 contains 15 residues. Deletions cut 0 bases from V and 5 bases from J, with 13 bases between.

V gene TRBV3-1 combines with J gene TRBJ2-7; D perhaps matches TRBD1 (6 bases). V gave up 4 bases and J gave up 4 bases, with 14 bases separating them. The CDR3 sequence is 14 residues long. Germline loops: CDR1 LGHDT, CDR2 YNNKEL (reference sequence). This CDR3 is CASSRFDRKYEQYF. The CDR3 DNA follows: TGTGCCAGCAGCCGATTCGACAGGAAGTACGAGCAGTACTTC.

V is TRBV2 and J is TRBJ1-2; 8 positions match TRBD1. Germline V gives CDR1 SNHLY, CDR2 FYNNEI. This CDR3 is 15 amino acids long. Trimming took 8 bases from V and 2 from J; bases not matched to a gene: 10. CDR3 amino acids: CASWSRGLKNYGYTF. CDR3 sequence (DNA): TGTGCCAGCTGGAGCAGGGGGCTGAAAAACTATGGCTACACCTTC.